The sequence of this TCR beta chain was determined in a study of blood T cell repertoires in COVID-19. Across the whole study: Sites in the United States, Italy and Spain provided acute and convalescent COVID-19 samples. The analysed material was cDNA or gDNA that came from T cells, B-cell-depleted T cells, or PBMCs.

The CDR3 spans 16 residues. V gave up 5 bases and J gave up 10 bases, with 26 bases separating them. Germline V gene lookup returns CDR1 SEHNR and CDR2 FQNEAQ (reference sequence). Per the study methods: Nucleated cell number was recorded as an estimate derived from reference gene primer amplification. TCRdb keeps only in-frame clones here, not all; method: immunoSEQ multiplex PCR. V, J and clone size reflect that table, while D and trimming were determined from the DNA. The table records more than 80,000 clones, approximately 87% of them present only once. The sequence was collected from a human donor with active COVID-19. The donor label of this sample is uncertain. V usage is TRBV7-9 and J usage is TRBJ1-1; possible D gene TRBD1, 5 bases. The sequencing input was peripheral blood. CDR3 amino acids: CASSAPTTGPVGRAFF. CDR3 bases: TGTGCCAGCAGCGCCCCGACAACAGGCCCAGTCGGTCGAGCTTTCTTT.